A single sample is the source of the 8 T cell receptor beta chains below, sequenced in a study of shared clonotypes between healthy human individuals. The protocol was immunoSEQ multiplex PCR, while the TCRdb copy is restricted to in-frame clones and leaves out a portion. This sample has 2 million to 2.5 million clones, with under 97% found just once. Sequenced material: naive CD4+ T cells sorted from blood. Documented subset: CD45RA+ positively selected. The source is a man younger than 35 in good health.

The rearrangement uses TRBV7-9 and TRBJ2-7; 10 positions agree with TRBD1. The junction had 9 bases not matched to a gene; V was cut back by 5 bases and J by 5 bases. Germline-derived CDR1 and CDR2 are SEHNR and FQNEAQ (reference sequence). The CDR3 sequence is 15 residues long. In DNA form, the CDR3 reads TGTGCCAGCAGCCCGCGACAGGGGGCTCTACACGAGCAGTACTTC. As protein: CASSPRQGALHEQYF.

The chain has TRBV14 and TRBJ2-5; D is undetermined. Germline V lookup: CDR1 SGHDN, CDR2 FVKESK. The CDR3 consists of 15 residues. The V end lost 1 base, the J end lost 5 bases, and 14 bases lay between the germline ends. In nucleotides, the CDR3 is TGTGCCAGCAGCCAAGGAGAAGGGCCCTGGGAGACCCAGTACTTC. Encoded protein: CASSQGEGPWETQYF.

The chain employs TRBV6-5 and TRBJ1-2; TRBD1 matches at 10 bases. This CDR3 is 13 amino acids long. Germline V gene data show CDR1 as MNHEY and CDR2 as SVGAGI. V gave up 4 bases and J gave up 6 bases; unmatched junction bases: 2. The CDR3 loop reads CASSWGTGDGYTF. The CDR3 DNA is TGTGCCAGCAGTTGGGGGACAGGGGATGGCTACACCTTC.

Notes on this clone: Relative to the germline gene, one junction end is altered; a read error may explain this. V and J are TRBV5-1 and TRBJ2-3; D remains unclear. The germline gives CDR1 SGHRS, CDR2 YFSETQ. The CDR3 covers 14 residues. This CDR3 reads CASSPPHSTDTQYF. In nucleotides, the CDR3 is TGTGCCAGCTCCCCGCCGCATAGCACAGATACGCAGTATTTT.

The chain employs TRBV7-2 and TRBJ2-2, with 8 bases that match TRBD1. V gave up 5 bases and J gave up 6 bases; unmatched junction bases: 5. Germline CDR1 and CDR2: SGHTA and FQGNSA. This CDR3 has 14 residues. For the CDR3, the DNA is TGTGCCAGCAGCGCCCGACAGGGGTCCGGGGAGCTGTTTTTT. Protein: CASSARQGSGELFF.

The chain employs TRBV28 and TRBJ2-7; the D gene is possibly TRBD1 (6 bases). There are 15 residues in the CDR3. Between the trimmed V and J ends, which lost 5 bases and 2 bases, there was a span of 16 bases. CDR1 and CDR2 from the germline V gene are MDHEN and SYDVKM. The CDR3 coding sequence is TGTGCCAGCAGTCCGCCCCGACAGGTTCCCTACGAGCAGTACTTC. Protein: CASSPPRQVPYEQYF.

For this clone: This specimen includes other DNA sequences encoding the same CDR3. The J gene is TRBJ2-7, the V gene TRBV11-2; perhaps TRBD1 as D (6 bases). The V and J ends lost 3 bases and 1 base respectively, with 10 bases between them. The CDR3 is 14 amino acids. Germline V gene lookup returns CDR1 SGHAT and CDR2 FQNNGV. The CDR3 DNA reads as TGTGCCAGCAGCTTGGACAGAGTTTCCTACGAGCAGTACTTC. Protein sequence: CASSLDRVSYEQYF. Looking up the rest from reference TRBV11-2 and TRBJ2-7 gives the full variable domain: EAGVAQSPRYKIIEKRQSVAFWCNPISGHATLYWYQQILGQGPKLLIQFQNNGVVDDSQLPKDRFSAERLKGVDSTLKIQPAKLEDSAVYLCASSLDRVSYEQYFGPGTRLTVT.

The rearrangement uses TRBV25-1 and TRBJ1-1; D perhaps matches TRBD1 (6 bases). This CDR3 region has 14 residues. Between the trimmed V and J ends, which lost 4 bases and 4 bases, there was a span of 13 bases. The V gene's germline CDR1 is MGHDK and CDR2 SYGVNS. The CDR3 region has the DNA TGTGCCAGCAGTGTCCGGGGGCCGAGCACTGAAGCTTTCTTT. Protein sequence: CASSVRGPSTEAFF. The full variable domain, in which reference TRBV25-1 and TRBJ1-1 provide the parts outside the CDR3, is EADIYQTPRYLVIGTGKKITLECSQTMGHDKMYWYQQDPGMELHLIHYSYGVNSTEKGDLSSESTVSRIRTEHFPLTLESARPSHTSQYLCASSVRGPSTEAFFGQGTRLTVV.